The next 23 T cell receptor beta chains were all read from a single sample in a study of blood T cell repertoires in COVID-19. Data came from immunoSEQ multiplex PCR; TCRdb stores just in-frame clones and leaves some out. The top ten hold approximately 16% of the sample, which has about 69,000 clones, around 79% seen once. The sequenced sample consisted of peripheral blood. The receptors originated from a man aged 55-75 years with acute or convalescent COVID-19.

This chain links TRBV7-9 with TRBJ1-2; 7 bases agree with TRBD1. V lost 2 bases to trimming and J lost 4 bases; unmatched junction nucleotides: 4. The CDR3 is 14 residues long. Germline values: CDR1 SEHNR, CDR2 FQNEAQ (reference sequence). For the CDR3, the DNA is TGTGCCAGCAGCTTATCGGGACAGAGCTATGGCTACACCTTC. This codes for CASSLSGQSYGYTF.

CDR3: CASSESLDTDTQYF. CDR3 nucleotide sequence: TGCGCCAGCAGTGAGTCACTAGATACAGATACGCAGTATTTT. The rearrangement joins TRBV10-1 to TRBJ2-3; tentatively, D is TRBD2 (5 bases). The V and J ends lost 0 bases and 3 bases respectively, with 7 bases between them. The germline CDR1 and CDR2 sequences are WNHNN and SYGVQD (reference sequence). CDR3 length: 14 amino acids.

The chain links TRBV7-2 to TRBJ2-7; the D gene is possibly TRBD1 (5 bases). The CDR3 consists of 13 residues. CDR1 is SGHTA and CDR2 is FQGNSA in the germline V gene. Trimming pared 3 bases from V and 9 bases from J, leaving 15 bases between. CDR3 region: CASSFLPSQVQYF. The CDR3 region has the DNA TGTGCCAGCAGCTTTCTCCCTTCACAGGTGCAGTACTTC.

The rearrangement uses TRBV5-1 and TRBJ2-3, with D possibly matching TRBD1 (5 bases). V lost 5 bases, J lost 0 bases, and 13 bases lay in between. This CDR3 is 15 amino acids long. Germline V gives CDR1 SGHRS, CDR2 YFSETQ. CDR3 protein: CASRDKGTSTDTQYF. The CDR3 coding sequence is TGCGCCAGCAGGGACAAGGGAACTAGCACAGATACGCAGTATTTT.

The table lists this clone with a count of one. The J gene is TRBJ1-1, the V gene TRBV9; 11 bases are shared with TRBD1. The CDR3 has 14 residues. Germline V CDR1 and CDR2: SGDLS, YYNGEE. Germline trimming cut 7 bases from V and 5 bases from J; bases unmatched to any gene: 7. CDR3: CASATGQGGTEAFF. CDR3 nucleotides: TGTGCCAGCGCTACGGGACAGGGGGGAACTGAAGCTTTCTTT.

CDR3 sequence (DNA): TGTGCCAGCAGCACCGGGACTGAAGCTTTCTTT. It is translated as CASSTGTEAFF. The chain uses TRBV6-5 and TRBJ1-1, with D hard to call. This CDR3 region has 11 residues. Trimming took 6 bases from V and 5 from J, leaving 7 bases between them. Germline V gene sequence: CDR1 MNHEY, CDR2 SVGAGI.

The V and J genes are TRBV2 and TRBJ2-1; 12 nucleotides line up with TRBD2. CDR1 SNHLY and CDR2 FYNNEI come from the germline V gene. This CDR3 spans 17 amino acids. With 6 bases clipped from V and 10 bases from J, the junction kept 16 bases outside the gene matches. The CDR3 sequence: CASRKTSGGPSSNEQFF. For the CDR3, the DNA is TGTGCCAGCAGGAAGACTAGCGGGGGCCCCTCTTCGAACGAGCAGTTCTTC.

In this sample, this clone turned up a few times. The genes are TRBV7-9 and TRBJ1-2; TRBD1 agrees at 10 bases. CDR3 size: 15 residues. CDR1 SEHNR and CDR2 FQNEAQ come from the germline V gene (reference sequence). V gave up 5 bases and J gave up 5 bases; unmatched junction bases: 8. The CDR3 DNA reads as TGTGCCAGCAGCCCCGGGACAGGGGAACTGTATGGCTACACCTTC. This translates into CASSPGTGELYGYTF.

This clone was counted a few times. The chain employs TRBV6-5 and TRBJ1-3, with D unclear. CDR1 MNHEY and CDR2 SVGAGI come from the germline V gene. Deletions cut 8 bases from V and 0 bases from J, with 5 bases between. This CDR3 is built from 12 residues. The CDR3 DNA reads TGTGCCAGCTTGAGCTCTGGAAACACCATATATTTT. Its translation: CASLSSGNTIYF.

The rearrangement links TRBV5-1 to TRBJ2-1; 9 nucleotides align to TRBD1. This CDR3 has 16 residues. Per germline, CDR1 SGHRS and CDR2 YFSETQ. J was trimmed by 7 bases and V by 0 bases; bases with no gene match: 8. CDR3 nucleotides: TGCGCCAGCAGCTTGGACGGGACAGGGCCTACAAATGAGCAGTTCTTC. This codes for CASSLDGTGPTNEQFF.

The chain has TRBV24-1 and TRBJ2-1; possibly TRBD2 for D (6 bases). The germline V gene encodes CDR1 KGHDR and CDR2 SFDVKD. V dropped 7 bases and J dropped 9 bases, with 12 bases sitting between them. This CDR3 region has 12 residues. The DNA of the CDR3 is TGTGCCACCAGGGGTGGGGGGACTGAGCAGTTCTTC. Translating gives CATRGGGTEQFF.

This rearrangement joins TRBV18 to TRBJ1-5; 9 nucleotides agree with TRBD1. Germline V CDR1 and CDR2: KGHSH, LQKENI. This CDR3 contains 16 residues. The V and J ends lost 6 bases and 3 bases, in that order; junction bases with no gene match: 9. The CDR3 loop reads CASSPGTGSSNQPQHF. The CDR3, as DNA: TGTGCCAGCTCGCCTGGGACAGGGAGTTCCAATCAGCCCCAGCATTTT.

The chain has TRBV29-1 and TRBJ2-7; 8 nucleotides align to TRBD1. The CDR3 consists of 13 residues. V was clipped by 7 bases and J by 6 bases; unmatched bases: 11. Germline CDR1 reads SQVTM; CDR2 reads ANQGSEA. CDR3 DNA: TGCAGCGGCCGGGACAGGTCCGCCGGCGAGCAGTACTTC. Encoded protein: CSGRDRSAGEQYF.

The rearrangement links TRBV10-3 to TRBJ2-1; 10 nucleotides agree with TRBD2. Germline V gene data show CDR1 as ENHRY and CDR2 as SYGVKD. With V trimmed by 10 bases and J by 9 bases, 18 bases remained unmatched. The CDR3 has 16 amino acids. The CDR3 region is CATAPLAGVTGVEQFF. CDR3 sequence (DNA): TGTGCCACAGCCCCCCTAGCGGGGGTGACCGGTGTTGAGCAGTTCTTC.

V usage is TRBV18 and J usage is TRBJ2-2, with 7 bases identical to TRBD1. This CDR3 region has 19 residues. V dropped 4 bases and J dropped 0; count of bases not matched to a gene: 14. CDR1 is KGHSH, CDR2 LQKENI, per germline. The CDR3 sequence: CASSRRQGTQPANTGELFF. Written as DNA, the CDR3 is TGTGCCAGCTCACGAAGACAGGGCACCCAGCCCGCGAACACCGGGGAGCTGTTTTTT. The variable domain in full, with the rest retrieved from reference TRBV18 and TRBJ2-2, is NAGVMQNPRHLVRRRGQEARLRCSPMKGHSHVYWYRQLPEEGLKFMVYLQKENIIDESGMPKERFSAEFPKEGPSILRIQQVVRGDSAAYFCASSRRQGTQPANTGELFFGEGSRLTVL.

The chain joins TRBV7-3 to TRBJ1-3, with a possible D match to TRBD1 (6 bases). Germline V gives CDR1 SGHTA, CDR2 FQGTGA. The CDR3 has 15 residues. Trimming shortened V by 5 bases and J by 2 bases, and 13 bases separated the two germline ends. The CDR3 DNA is TGTGCCAGCAGCCCCACAGGGTCTCCTGGAAACACCATATATTTT. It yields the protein CASSPTGSPGNTIYF.

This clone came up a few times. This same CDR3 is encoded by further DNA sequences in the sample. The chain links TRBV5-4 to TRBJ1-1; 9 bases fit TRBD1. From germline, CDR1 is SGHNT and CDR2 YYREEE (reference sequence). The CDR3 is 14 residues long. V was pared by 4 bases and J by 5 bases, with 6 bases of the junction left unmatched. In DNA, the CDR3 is TGTGCCAGCAGCCCTGGACAGGGGCGGACTGAAGCTTTCTTT. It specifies CASSPGQGRTEAFF. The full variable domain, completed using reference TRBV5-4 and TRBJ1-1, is ETGVTQSPTHLIKTRGQQVTLRCSSQSGHNTVSWYQQALGQGPQFIFQYYREEENGRGNFPPRFSGLQFPNYSSELNVNALELDDSALYLCASSPGQGRTEAFFGQGTRLTVV.

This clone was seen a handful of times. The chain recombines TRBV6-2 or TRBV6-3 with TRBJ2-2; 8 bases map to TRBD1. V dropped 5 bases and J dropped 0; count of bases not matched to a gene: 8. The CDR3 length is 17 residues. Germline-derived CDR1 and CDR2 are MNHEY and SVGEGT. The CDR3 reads CASSTVTGAANTGELFF. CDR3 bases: TGTGCCAGCAGTACGGTGACAGGGGCCGCGAACACCGGGGAGCTGTTTTTT.

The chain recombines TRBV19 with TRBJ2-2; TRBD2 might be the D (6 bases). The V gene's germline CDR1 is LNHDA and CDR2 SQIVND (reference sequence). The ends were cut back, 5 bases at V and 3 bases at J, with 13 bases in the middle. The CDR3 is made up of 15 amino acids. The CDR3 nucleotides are TGTGCCAGTAGTCGGGCCTCGGGGGACACCGGGGAGCTGTTTTTT. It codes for CASSRASGDTGELFF.

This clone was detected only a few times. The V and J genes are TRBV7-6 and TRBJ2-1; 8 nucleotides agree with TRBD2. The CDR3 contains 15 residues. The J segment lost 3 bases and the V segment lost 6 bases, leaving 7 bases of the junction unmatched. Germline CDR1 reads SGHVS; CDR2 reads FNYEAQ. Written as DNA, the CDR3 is TGTGCCAGCAGTGGGGGACTAGACCTCTACAATGAGCAGTTCTTC. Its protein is CASSGGLDLYNEQFF.

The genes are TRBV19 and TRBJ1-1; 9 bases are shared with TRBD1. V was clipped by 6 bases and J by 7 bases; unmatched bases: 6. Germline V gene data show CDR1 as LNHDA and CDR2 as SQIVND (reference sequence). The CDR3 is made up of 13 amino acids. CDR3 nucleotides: TGTGCCAGTAGGGGACAGGGCGGGGGTGAAGCTTTCTTT. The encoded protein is CASRGQGGGEAFF.

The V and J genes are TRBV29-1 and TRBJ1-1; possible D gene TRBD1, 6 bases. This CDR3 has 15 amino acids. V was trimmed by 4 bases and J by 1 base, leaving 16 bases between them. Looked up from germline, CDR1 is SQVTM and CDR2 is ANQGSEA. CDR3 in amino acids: CSVGSLSDRNTEAFF. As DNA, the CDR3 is TGCAGCGTTGGTTCACTCTCGGACAGGAACACTGAAGCTTTCTTT. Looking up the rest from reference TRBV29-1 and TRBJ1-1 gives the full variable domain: SAVISQKPSRDICQRGTSLTIQCQVDSQVTMMFWYRQQPGQSLTLIATANQGSEATYESGFVIDKFPISRPNLTFSTLTVSNMSPEDSSIYLCSVGSLSDRNTEAFFGQGTRLTVV.

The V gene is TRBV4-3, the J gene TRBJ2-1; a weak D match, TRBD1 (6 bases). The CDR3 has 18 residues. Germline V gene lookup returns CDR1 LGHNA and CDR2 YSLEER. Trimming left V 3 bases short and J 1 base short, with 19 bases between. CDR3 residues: CASSQFTGSVGSYNEQFF. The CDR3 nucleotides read TGCGCCAGCAGCCAGTTTACAGGGTCCGTCGGGTCCTACAATGAGCAGTTCTTC.